The next 29 T cell receptor beta chains were all read from a single sample in a study of CD8 T cells in Susac syndrome. cDNA came from about 0.5 to 1 ug RNA primed by random hexamers. A single record per CDR3 protein comes from TCRdb applying MiXCR to the immunoSEQ multiplex PCR reads. The table shows a few hundred thousand distinct CDR3 sequences, with roughly 94% occurring only once. Sequencing was performed on CD4+ T cells from PBMCs. These receptors came from a human donor with multiple sclerosis.

Here the CDR3 reads CSASNRDYGYTF. The CDR3 nucleotides read TGCAGTGCTAGTAACAGGGACTATGGCTACACCTTC. The rearrangement uses TRBV20-1 and TRBJ1-2; the D gene is possibly TRBD1 (6 bases). The ends were cut back, 3 bases at V and 3 bases at J, with 8 bases in the middle. The CDR3 contains 12 residues. CDR1 DFQATT and CDR2 SNEGSKA come from the germline V gene (reference sequence).

The rearrangement links TRBV20-1 to TRBJ1-2; D is perhaps TRBD1 (5 bases). CDR1 and CDR2 (germline): DFQATT, SNEGSKA (reference sequence). This CDR3 has 14 residues. Deletions cut 0 bases from V and 1 base from J, with 9 bases between. CDR3 protein: CSARDGAGNYGYTF. The DNA of the CDR3 is TGCAGTGCTAGAGATGGGGCTGGTAACTATGGCTACACCTTC.

DNA for the CDR3: TGTGCCAGCAGCGTAGATGTCAGGGGAACCGAGCAGTACTTC. It yields the protein CASSVDVRGTEQYF. This chain links TRBV9 with TRBJ2-7; TRBD1 might be the D (6 bases). The CDR3 runs to 14 residues. In germline, CDR1 is SGDLS, CDR2 YYNGEE. Trimming stripped 0 bases from V and 6 bases from J, with 13 bases between.

The chain joins TRBV20-1 to TRBJ2-1; the D is unclear. CDR1 is DFQATT and CDR2 is SNEGSKA in the germline V gene (reference sequence). The CDR3 consists of 14 residues. V lost 2 bases and J lost 3, with 11 bases in between. CDR3 region: CSARQVTSYNEQFF. DNA of the CDR3: TGCAGTGCTAGACAGGTGACCAGCTACAATGAGCAGTTCTTC.

This clonotype was seen a single time. The rearrangement links TRBV20-1 to TRBJ1-1; D ambiguous. Germline V gene lookup returns CDR1 DFQATT and CDR2 SNEGSKA (reference sequence). The CDR3 is made up of 12 amino acids. V lost 3 bases, J lost 0 bases, and 5 bases lay in between. The CDR3 DNA is TGCAGTGCTAGTTCGCTGAACACTGAAGCTTTCTTT. It is translated as CSASSLNTEAFF.

The chain is built from TRBV4-1 and TRBJ1-2, with D possibly matching TRBD1 (5 bases). This CDR3 comprises 14 residues. Deletions cut 6 bases from V and 3 bases from J, with 14 bases between. Germline V CDR1 and CDR2: MGHRA, YSYEKL. The DNA of the CDR3 is TGCGCCAGCAGGTTCAGGGAGGTTGACTATGGCTACACCTTC. Encoded protein: CASRFREVDYGYTF.

The gene calls are TRBV29-1 and TRBJ1-2, with D unresolved. V was clipped by 0 bases and J by 4 bases, with 12 bases between them. Germline V CDR1 and CDR2: SQVTM, ANQGSEA. The length of the CDR3 is 14 residues. The CDR3 here is CSVEENDTSYGYTF. In DNA form, the CDR3 reads TGCAGCGTTGAAGAGAATGACACATCCTATGGCTACACCTTC.

The chain is built from TRBV30 and TRBJ1-5, with unresolved D. Trimming shortened V by 4 bases and J by 2 bases, and 12 bases separated the two germline ends. Per the germline V gene, CDR1 is GTSNPN and CDR2 is SVGIG (reference sequence). The CDR3 has 14 amino acids. CDR3 coding DNA: TGTGCCTGGACGAGAGGTTTGGGCAATCAGCCCCAGCATTTT. This translates into CAWTRGLGNQPQHF.

CDR3 nucleotide sequence: TGCAGCGTGTTAATAGTGAACACCGGGGAGCTGTTTTTT. Translated: CSVLIVNTGELFF. This chain links TRBV29-1 with TRBJ2-2; D is uncertain. Germline loops: CDR1 SQVTM, CDR2 ANQGSEA. Trimming removed 6 bases from V and 1 base from J, with 9 bases in between. The CDR3 has 13 amino acids.

The V and J genes are TRBV29-1 and TRBJ1-5; weak D call: TRBD1 (5 bases). CDR3 size: 13 residues. V was pared by 6 bases and J by 0 bases, with 9 bases between. Per germline, CDR1 SQVTM and CDR2 ANQGSEA. CDR3 sequence reads: CSVRVNSNQPQHF. The CDR3 nucleotides are TGCAGCGTCAGGGTAAATAGCAATCAGCCCCAGCATTTT.

This chain links TRBV5-1 with TRBJ2-7; TRBD1 agrees at 7 bases. Per the germline V gene, CDR1 is SGHRS and CDR2 is YFSETQ. J gave up 4 bases and V 0 bases, and 13 bases lay outside the gene matches. The CDR3 has 17 amino acids. This CDR3 reads CASSLGVPGQRNYEQYF. The CDR3 DNA sequence: TGCGCCAGCAGCTTGGGAGTTCCGGGACAGAGAAATTACGAGCAGTACTTC.

J is TRBJ2-7 and V is TRBV6-6; TRBD1 aligns across 7 bases. Germline assignment: CDR1 MNHNY and CDR2 SVGAGI (reference sequence). The CDR3 sequence is 13 residues long. J lost 5 bases, V lost 6 bases, and 7 bases had no gene match. The DNA of the CDR3 is TGTGCCAGCAGGAGACAGGGTATCGACGAGCAGTACTTC. The encoded protein is CASRRQGIDEQYF.

This rearrangement joins TRBV5-1 to TRBJ1-3, with no clear D. This CDR3 comprises 13 residues. In germline, CDR1 is SGHRS, CDR2 YFSETQ. Deletions cut 0 bases from V and 2 bases from J, with 3 bases between. In DNA form, the CDR3 reads TGCGCCAGCAGCTTGGACACTGGAAACACCATATATTTT. This encodes CASSLDTGNTIYF. Full variable domain (remainder filled in from reference TRBV5-1 and TRBJ1-3): KAGVTQTPRYLIKTRGQQVTLSCSPISGHRSVSWYQQTPGQGLQFLFEYFSETQRNKGNFPGRFSGRQFSNSRSEMNVSTLELGDSALYLCASSLDTGNTIYFGEGSWLTVV.

J is TRBJ2-4 and V is TRBV20-1, with TRBD2 identical over 12 bases. This CDR3 is built from 14 residues. Trimming removed 4 bases from V and 7 bases from J; junction bases left unmatched: 5. Germline V lookup: CDR1 DFQATT, CDR2 SNEGSKA (reference sequence). The DNA of the CDR3 is TGCAGTGCTACTAGCGGGGGGGAGATGAACATTCAGTACTTC. The encoded protein is CSATSGGEMNIQYF.

This clonotype has just one count. The chain uses TRBV2 and TRBJ2-5; the D is unclear. This CDR3 region has 13 residues. Between the trimmed V and J ends, which lost 4 bases and 4 bases, there was a span of 10 bases. Germline CDR1 reads SNHLY; CDR2 reads FYNNEI. Here the CDR3 DNA reads TGTGCCAGCAGTGGGCGTTGGGTAGAGACCCAGTACTTC. It codes for CASSGRWVETQYF.

This rearrangement joins TRBV12-3 or TRBV12-4 to TRBJ2-1; the D call may be TRBD1 or TRBD2 (5 bases each). This CDR3 has 14 residues. Deletions cut 5 bases from V and 15 bases from J, with 23 bases between. CDR3 in amino acids: CASSPGAGSLDRFF. For the CDR3, the DNA is TGTGCCAGCAGTCCTGGGGCTGGGTCACTAGATCGGTTCTTC.

V is TRBV3-1 and J is TRBJ1-5, with D possibly matching TRBD1 (5 bases). CDR1 LGHDT and CDR2 YNNKEL come from the germline V gene (reference sequence). V lost 0 bases and J 5 bases, leaving 11 bases between the germline ends. CDR3 length: 15 residues. The CDR3 spells CASSQDAGSHQPQHF. Written as DNA, the CDR3 is TGTGCCAGCAGCCAAGACGCAGGGTCCCATCAGCCCCAGCATTTT.

V is TRBV7-9 and J is TRBJ2-5; D is uncertain. CDR1 and CDR2 from the germline V gene are SEHNR and FQNEAQ (reference sequence). Between the trimmed V and J ends, which lost 5 bases and 4 bases, there was a span of 8 bases. The CDR3 extends over 12 amino acids. CDR3 in DNA: TGTGCCAGCAGCCAGCCGTTAGAGACCCAGTACTTC. Its protein product is CASSQPLETQYF. Based on the CDR3 plus reference TRBV7-9 and TRBJ2-5, the full variable domain is DTGVSQNPRHKITKRGQNVTFRCDPISEHNRLYWYRQTLGQGPEFLTYFQNEAQLEKSRLLSDRFSAERPKGSFSTLEIQRTEQGDSAMYLCASSQPLETQYFGPGTRLLVL.

V usage is TRBV2 and J usage is TRBJ2-4; a weak D match, TRBD1 (6 bases). The germline V and J ends were trimmed by 11 bases and 2 bases, with 16 bases remaining between them. Per germline, CDR1 SNHLY and CDR2 FYNNEI. CDR3 length equals 14 residues. In DNA, the CDR3 is TGTGCCTCCCGCTCGGGGACAACCAAAAACATTCAGTACTTC. Amino acids: CASRSGTTKNIQYF. Supplemented by reference TRBV2 and TRBJ2-4, the full variable domain reads EPEVTQTPSHQVTQMGQEVILRCVPISNHLYFYWYRQILGQKVEFLVSFYNNEISEKSEIFDDQFSVERPDGSNFTLKIRSTKLEDSAMYFCASRSGTTKNIQYFGAGTRLSVL.

Here the CDR3 reads CASSYTQGSEQFF. CDR3 in DNA: TGTGCCAGCAGTTACACGCAGGGAAGTGAGCAGTTCTTC. The chain recombines TRBV6-5 with TRBJ2-1; maybe TRBD1 (5 bases). CDR1 and CDR2 (germline): MNHEY, SVGAGI. The CDR3 totals 13 residues. V lost 2 bases and J lost 9, with 11 bases in between.

This chain links TRBV15 with TRBJ2-7, with D possibly TRBD1 on 5 matching bases. Germline V CDR1 and CDR2: LNHNV, YYDKDF (reference sequence). V lost 0 bases and J lost 5, with 8 bases in between. The CDR3 consists of 13 residues. The CDR3, as DNA: TGTGCCACCAGCAGAGACAGGGCCCACGAGCAGTACTTC. Translating it yields CATSRDRAHEQYF. Full variable domain (outside the CDR3, taken from reference TRBV15 and TRBJ2-7): DAMVIQNPRYQVTQFGKPVTLSCSQTLNHNVMYWYQQKSSQAPKLLFHYYDKDFNNEADTPDNFQSRRPNTSFCFLDIRSPGLGDTAMYLCATSRDRAHEQYFGPGTRLTVT.

This sequence joins TRBV12-5 and TRBJ2-5, with TRBD1 matching over 7 bases. This CDR3 comprises 12 residues. Per the germline V gene, CDR1 is LGHNT and CDR2 is FRNRAP. V lost 2 bases to trimming and J lost 8 bases; unmatched junction nucleotides: 2. This CDR3 is CASGLHRGTQYF. CDR3 nucleotide sequence: TGTGCTAGTGGTTTGCACAGGGGCACCCAGTACTTC.

V is TRBV20-1 and J is TRBJ1-2; no clear D. In germline, CDR1 is DFQATT, CDR2 SNEGSKA (reference sequence). This CDR3 has 14 amino acids. V gave up 0 bases and J gave up 2 bases, with 10 bases separating them. CDR3 DNA sequence: TGCAGTGCTAGAGATCGCAGGTCCAACTATGGCTACACCTTC. Its translation is CSARDRRSNYGYTF.

The chain links TRBV5-1 to TRBJ2-5; D is possibly TRBD2 (7 bases). There are 15 residues in the CDR3. The V gene's germline CDR1 is SGHRS and CDR2 YFSETQ. Trimming removed 4 bases at V and 4 bases at J, with 17 bases between. CDR3 nucleotides: TGCGCCAGCAGCGTCGCACGGGGAGGGGGAGAGACCCAGTACTTC. Its protein is CASSVARGGGETQYF.

The DNA for the CDR3 is TGTGCCAGCAGTCTCTCGGGACTAGCGGGGGGTAATGAGCAGTTCTTC. Protein sequence: CASSLSGLAGGNEQFF. This chain connects TRBV12-3 or TRBV12-4 to TRBJ2-1, with TRBD2 matching 15 bases. CDR3 size: 16 residues. V trimming: 5 bases; J trimming: 7 bases; junction bases outside the gene matches: 6.

The J gene is TRBJ2-1, the V gene TRBV20-1; D gene uncertain. Germline lookup yields CDR1 DFQATT and CDR2 SNEGSKA (reference sequence). V lost 1 base to trimming and J lost 8 bases, with 12 bases between them. This CDR3 spans 13 amino acids. CDR3 region: CSARGKQNYEQFF. CDR3 DNA sequence: TGCAGTGCTAGAGGAAAACAGAACTATGAGCAGTTCTTC.

The chain is built from TRBV5-6 and TRBJ1-1, with D unresolved. CDR1 and CDR2 from the germline V gene are SGHDT and YYEEEE. This CDR3 comprises 12 residues. With 1 base removed from V and 3 bases from J, the gap between germline ends came to 4 bases. CDR3 coding DNA: TGTGCCAGCAGCTTGTGGGACACTGAAGCTTTCTTT. It translates to CASSLWDTEAFF.

A single count supports this clonotype. CDR3 in DNA: TGCAGTGCTAGAGATGCGGGCGGGGAGTTCTTC. It is translated as CSARDAGGEFF. The chain uses TRBV20-1 and TRBJ2-1; a weak D match, TRBD2 (6 bases). The CDR3 loop spans 11 amino acids. The V end was cut by 0 bases, the J end by 14 bases, with 11 bases between. Germline loops: CDR1 DFQATT, CDR2 SNEGSKA (reference sequence).

This chain uses TRBV9 with TRBJ2-3; maybe TRBD2 (7 bases). The CDR3 is 14 residues long. Trimming stripped 3 bases from V and 0 bases from J, with 8 bases between. Germline assignment: CDR1 SGDLS and CDR2 YYNGEE. DNA of the CDR3: TGTGCCAGCAGCGGGGGGGGCAGCACAGATACGCAGTATTTT. It translates to CASSGGGSTDTQYF.